The 15 T cell receptor beta chains given below trace back to one sample, sequenced in a study of T cells in tuberculosis. The data were produced by immunoSEQ multiplex PCR, yet TCRdb's version contains in-frame clones alone and is incomplete. Among roughly 33,000 clones listed, roughly nine tenths were seen once. The specimen sequenced was PBMCs. The origin of the receptors is a donor aged 10 to 29 with latent tuberculosis or without tuberculosis infection.

This chain joins TRBV27 and TRBJ2-4, with 7 bases lining up with TRBD1. The CDR3 totals 13 residues. Trimming removed 0 bases from V and 15 bases from J; junction bases left unmatched: 8. Germline V gives CDR1 MNHEY, CDR2 SMNVEV (reference sequence). The CDR3 DNA is TGTGCCAGCAGTTTATCCCGGACAGGAGGCTGGTACTTC. It is translated as CASSLSRTGGWYF.

The chain couples TRBV5-4 to TRBJ2-1, with TRBD2 matching 9 bases. Looked up from germline, CDR1 is SGHNT and CDR2 is YYREEE (reference sequence). The CDR3 totals 16 residues. Unmatched junction bases numbered 10, after V lost 1 base and J lost 8 bases. CDR3 DNA: TGTGCCAGCAGCTTGAAGAGCGGGAGGTTTGCCGATGAGCAGTTCTTC. Encoded protein: CASSLKSGRFADEQFF.

The V gene is TRBV9, the J gene TRBJ2-1; 10 nucleotides align to TRBD2. With V trimmed by 6 bases and J by 7 bases, 7 bases remained unmatched. There are 14 residues in the CDR3. CDR1 and CDR2 from the germline V gene are SGDLS and YYNGEE. Here the CDR3 DNA reads TGTGCCAGCACGAGCGGGGGGGCCACGAATGAGCAGTTCTTC. Translated: CASTSGGATNEQFF.

The chain carries TRBV6-6 and TRBJ1-1; TRBD1 matches 10 bases. The CDR3 consists of 14 residues. CDR1 and CDR2 (germline): MNHNY, SVGAGI (reference sequence). The ends lost 5 bases at V and 2 bases at J; junction bases unmatched: 2. CDR3 in amino acids: CASSDRGLNTEAFF. The DNA for the CDR3 is TGTGCCAGCAGTGACAGGGGGCTTAACACTGAAGCTTTCTTT.

The chain employs TRBV7-2 and TRBJ1-5; a possible D gene is TRBD1 (6 bases). In germline, CDR1 is SGHTA, CDR2 FQGNSA. This CDR3 is 14 amino acids long. Deletions cut 4 bases from V and 5 bases from J, with 12 bases between. The CDR3 here is CASSSTGIDQPQHF. The CDR3 DNA sequence: TGTGCCAGCAGCTCAACAGGGATAGATCAGCCCCAGCATTTT.

This chain uses TRBV28 with TRBJ1-1, with D unclear. Trimming took off 1 base at V and 0 bases at J, with 12 bases between the two ends. Germline V gene data show CDR1 as MDHEN and CDR2 as SYDVKM. The CDR3 runs 16 residues. CDR3 DNA: TGTGCCAGCAGTTTATCTCTACAGCTCATGAACACTGAAGCTTTCTTT. Translation: CASSLSLQLMNTEAFF.

This chain connects TRBV5-1 to TRBJ2-1, with 9 bases lining up with TRBD1. The length of the CDR3 is 20 residues. CDR1 and CDR2 (germline): SGHRS, YFSETQ. Trimming cost V 4 bases and J 3 bases; bases outside gene matches: 20. The CDR3 loop is CASSPIRDRDLRRLYNEQFF. Written as DNA, the CDR3 is TGCGCCAGCAGCCCCATCCGGGACAGGGACCTGCGTCGTCTCTACAATGAGCAGTTCTTC.

The chain uses TRBV9 and TRBJ2-7; tentatively, D is TRBD2 (7 bases). V was pared by 8 bases and J by 0 bases, with 21 bases between. The CDR3 spans 16 residues. Germline loops: CDR1 SGDLS, CDR2 YYNGEE. The CDR3 nucleotides read TGTGCCAGTAAGGGGGAGCGGGGCATAAGCTCCTACGAGCAGTACTTC. This sequence encodes CASKGERGISSYEQYF. The variable domain in full, completed from reference TRBV9 and TRBJ2-7, reads DSGVTQTPKHLITATGQRVTLRCSPRSGDLSVYWYQQSLDQGLQFLIQYYNGEERAKGNILERFSAQQFPDLHSELNLSSLELGDSALYFCASKGERGISSYEQYFGPGTRLTVT.

V gene TRBV6-5 combines with J gene TRBJ1-2, with 10 bases identical to TRBD1. CDR3 size: 15 residues. Germline V lookup: CDR1 MNHEY, CDR2 SVGAGI. Germline trimming cut 4 bases from V and 3 bases from J; bases unmatched to any gene: 5. The CDR3 loop is CASSLSGTGDYGYTF. The CDR3 DNA is TGTGCCAGCAGTTTGTCCGGGACAGGGGACTATGGCTACACCTTC.

This clone turned up a few times. The genes are TRBV9 and TRBJ1-2, with a tentative D call TRBD1 (5 bases). V shed 5 bases and J shed 7 bases, with 18 bases lying between them. The CDR3 totals 14 residues. The germline V gene has CDR1 SGDLS and CDR2 YYNGEE. CDR3 amino acids: CASRPISGGGGYTF. CDR3 bases: TGTGCCAGCAGGCCTATCTCCGGGGGAGGTGGCTACACCTTC.

The chain links TRBV28 to TRBJ1-1, with unresolved D. The V gene lost 6 bases and the J gene lost 3 bases, with 17 bases spanning the gap. The CDR3 loop spans 15 amino acids. Looked up from germline, CDR1 is MDHEN and CDR2 is SYDVKM. CDR3 bases: TGTGCCAGCAGATCCCAGCAGGTGATGTACACTGAAGCTTTCTTT. It codes for CASRSQQVMYTEAFF. Variable domain in full (rest from reference TRBV28 and TRBJ1-1): DVKVTQSSRYLVKRTGEKVFLECVQDMDHENMFWYRQDPGLGLRLIYFSYDVKMKEKGDIPEGYSVSREKKERFSLILESASTNQTSMYLCASRSQQVMYTEAFFGQGTRLTVV.

The chain has TRBV5-1 and TRBJ1-1; D unresolved. V dropped 4 bases and J dropped 0 bases, with 10 bases sitting between them. Germline V gene lookup returns CDR1 SGHRS and CDR2 YFSETQ. The CDR3 sequence is 14 residues long. The CDR3 DNA reads TGCGCCAGCAGCCGGGAGGGTATGAACACTGAAGCTTTCTTT. The encoded protein is CASSREGMNTEAFF.

The gene calls are TRBV29-1 and TRBJ2-3; 12 bases fit TRBD2. Germline V gene sequence: CDR1 SQVTM, CDR2 ANQGSEA. V dropped 1 base and J dropped 2; count of bases not matched to a gene: 7. The CDR3 totals 17 residues. CDR3 DNA sequence: TGCAGCGTTGAAGCCCCGGGACTAGCGGGCAACACAGATACGCAGTATTTT. Amino acids: CSVEAPGLAGNTDTQYF.

This clone was seen once. The CDR3 DNA sequence: TGTGCCAGCAGCTTATCCGTATACACAGATACGCAGTATTTT. Its protein product is CASSLSVYTDTQYF. The chain is built from TRBV7-2 and TRBJ2-3; D remains ambiguous. V was cut by 2 bases and J by 2 bases, with 8 bases left in between. This CDR3 contains 14 residues. From germline, CDR1 is SGHTA and CDR2 FQGNSA.

This rearrangement joins TRBV18 to TRBJ1-4; perhaps TRBD1 as D (5 bases). CDR1 is KGHSH and CDR2 is LQKENI in the germline V gene. The CDR3 consists of 15 residues. Between the trimmed V and J ends, which lost 4 bases and 5 bases, there was a span of 14 bases. For the CDR3, the DNA is TGTGCCAGCTCACTTCAAGACAGAAAGAATGAAAAACTGTTTTTT. Its translation: CASSLQDRKNEKLFF. The full variable domain, completed using reference TRBV18 and TRBJ1-4, is NAGVMQNPRHLVRRRGQEARLRCSPMKGHSHVYWYRQLPEEGLKFMVYLQKENIIDESGMPKERFSAEFPKEGPSILRIQQVVRGDSAAYFCASSLQDRKNEKLFFGSGTQLSVL.